These T cell receptor beta chains were read from a single sample in a study of read filtering for tumor transcriptome and immune sequencing. One entry per CDR3 protein results from TCRdb running MiXCR on the reads. There are 75,000 to 95,000 distinct CDR3 sequences in the sample; roughly an eighth occur only once, and just under 15% lies in the top ten. Sequencing was carried out using a population of CD138-negative cells sorted from bone marrow. The receptors here all came from a donor at least 40 years old with multiple myeloma. Both conserved end residues are trimmed from each CDR3.

TRBJ2-1	TRBV2	ASSEARLAGGIE
TRBJ2-2	TRBV10-3	AISVTGAGELF
TRBJ2-1	TRBV12-3/TRBV12-4	ASSFGDRYGDEQF
TRBJ2-1	TRBV29-1	SLNRLAGRLHNEQF
TRBJ2-3	TRBV2	ASSVGADTQY
TRBJ2-1	TRBV2	ASGDSDSYNEQF
TRBJ2-1	TRBV20-1	SARAPSGSLPYNEQF
TRBJ1-5	TRBV7-6	ASSPGQDQPQH
TRBJ2-1	TRBV25-1	ASATRAGVNNEQF
TRBJ2-7	TRBV2	ASSAPRQGSYEQY
TRBJ2-2	TRBV19	ASGLTGFGELF
TRBJ2-4	TRBV21-1	ASSSSLLLG
TRBJ2-3	TRBV2	ASTYTDTQY
TRBJ2-7	TRBV19	ASSRLEGRSSEQY
TRBJ2-7	TRBV3-1	ASSQRAALNEQY
TRBJ2-3	TRBV19	ASSLRPSSTDTQY
TRBJ2-2	TRBV7-8	ASTATNTGELF
TRBJ1-1	TRBV28	ASSLGRDTEAF
TRBJ1-2	TRBV2	ASSELAQGAEGYT
TRBJ2-1	TRBV20-1	SAKPYNEQF
TRBJ2-3	TRBV7-2	ASSLGGARDTQY
TRBJ2-5	TRBV7-2	ASSLGGASETQY
TRBJ1-4	TRBV14	ASSQAPGGNEKLF